This TCR beta chain is from a study of PD-1 blockade in classical Hodgkin lymphoma. Study-level results: The study reported lower baseline TCR diversity in newly diagnosed patients than in healthy donors. Possible causes of repertoire differences, disease activity or prior therapy, remain undefined.

This clone ranks as medium-sized. The antigen is not known. V shed 3 bases, J shed 5 bases, and the junction held 3 bases outside the gene matches. CDR1 is KGHSH, CDR2 LQKENI, per germline. The length of the CDR3 is 14 residues. Libraries were prepared by immunoSEQ multiplex PCR; TCRdb keeps only in-frame clonotypes and omits some of them. Of 45,000 to 60,000 clones listed, about nine tenths are singletons. Time point denoted: newly diagnosed, previously untreated cHL patient sample. PBMCs from patients with newly diagnosed, untreated classical Hodgkin lymphoma served as a comparison group for the relapsed/refractory trial patients.

Sequencing used peripheral blood mononuclear cells (PBMCs). This TCR derives from a human donor with classical Hodgkin lymphoma. The rearrangement uses TRBV18 and TRBJ2-7; 11 nucleotides align to TRBD1. As DNA, the CDR3 is TGTGCCAGCTCACCGTTGGGACAGGGGGACGAGCAGTACTTC. Its protein is CASSPLGQGDEQYF.